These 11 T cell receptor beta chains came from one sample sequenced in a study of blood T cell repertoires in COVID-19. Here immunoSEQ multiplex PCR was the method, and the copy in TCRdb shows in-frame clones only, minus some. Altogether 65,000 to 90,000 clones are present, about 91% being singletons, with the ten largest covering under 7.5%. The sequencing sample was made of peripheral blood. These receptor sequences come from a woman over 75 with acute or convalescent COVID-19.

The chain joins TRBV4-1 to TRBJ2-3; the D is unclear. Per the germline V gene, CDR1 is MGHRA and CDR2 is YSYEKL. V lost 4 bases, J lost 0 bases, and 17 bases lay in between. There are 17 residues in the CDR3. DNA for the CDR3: TGCGCCAGCAGCCCCCCTCCCGAAGCACTTAGCACAGATACGCAGTATTTT. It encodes CASSPPPEALSTDTQYF.

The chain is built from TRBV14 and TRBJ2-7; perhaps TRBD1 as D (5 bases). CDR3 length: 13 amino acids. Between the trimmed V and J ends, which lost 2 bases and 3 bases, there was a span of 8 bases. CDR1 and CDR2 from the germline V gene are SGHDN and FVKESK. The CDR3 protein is CASSQLTGYEQYF. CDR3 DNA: TGTGCCAGCAGCCAACTTACAGGCTACGAGCAGTACTTC.

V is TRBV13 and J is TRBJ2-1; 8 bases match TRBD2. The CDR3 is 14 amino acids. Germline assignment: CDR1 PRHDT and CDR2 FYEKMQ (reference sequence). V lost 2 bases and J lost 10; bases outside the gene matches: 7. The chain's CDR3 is CASSLRAGVREQFF. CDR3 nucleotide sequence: TGTGCCAGCAGCTTACGAGCGGGAGTACGGGAGCAGTTCTTC.

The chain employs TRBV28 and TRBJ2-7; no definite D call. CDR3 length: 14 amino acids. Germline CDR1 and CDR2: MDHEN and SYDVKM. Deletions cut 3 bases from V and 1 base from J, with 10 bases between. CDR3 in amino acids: CASSLGSGSYEQYF. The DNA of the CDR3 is TGTGCCAGCAGTTTGGGTTCCGGGTCCTACGAGCAGTACTTC.

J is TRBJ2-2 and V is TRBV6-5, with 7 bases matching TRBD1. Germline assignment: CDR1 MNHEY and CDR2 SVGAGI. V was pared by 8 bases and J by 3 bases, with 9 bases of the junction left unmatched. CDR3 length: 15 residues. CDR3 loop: CASRTGTAYTGELFF. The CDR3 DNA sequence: TGTGCCAGCCGAACCGGGACAGCCTACACCGGGGAGCTGTTTTTT.

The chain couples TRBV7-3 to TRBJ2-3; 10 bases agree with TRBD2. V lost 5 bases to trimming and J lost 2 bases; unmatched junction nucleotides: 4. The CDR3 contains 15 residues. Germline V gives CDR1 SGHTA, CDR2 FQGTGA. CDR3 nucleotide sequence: TGTGCCAGCAGCCTACTAGCGGGATTCACAGATACGCAGTATTTT. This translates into CASSLLAGFTDTQYF.

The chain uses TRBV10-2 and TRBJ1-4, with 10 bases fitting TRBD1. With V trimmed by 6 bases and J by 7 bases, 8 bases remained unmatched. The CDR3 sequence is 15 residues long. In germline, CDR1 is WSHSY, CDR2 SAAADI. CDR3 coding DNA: TGCGCCAGCAGCCCAAGGGACAGGGGAATTGAAAAACTGTTTTTT. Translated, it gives CASSPRDRGIEKLFF.

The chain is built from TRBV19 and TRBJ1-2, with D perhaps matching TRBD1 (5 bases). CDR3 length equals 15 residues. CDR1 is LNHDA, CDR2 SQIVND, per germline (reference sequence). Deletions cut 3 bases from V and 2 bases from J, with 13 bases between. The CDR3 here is CASSIEQATNYGYTF. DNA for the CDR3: TGTGCCAGTAGTATCGAACAGGCTACAAACTATGGCTACACCTTC.

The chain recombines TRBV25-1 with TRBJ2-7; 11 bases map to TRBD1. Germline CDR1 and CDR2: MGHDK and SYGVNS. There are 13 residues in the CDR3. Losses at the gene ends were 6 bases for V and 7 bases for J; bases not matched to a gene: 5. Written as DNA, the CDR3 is TGTGCCAGCAGGGACAGGGGGCGAGGGGAGCAGTACTTC. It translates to CASRDRGRGEQYF.

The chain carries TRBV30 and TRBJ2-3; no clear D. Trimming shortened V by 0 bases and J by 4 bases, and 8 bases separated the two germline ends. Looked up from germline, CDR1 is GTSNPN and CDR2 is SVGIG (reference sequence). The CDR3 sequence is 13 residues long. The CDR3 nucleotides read TGTGCCTGGAGTGTACTTGTAGCAGATACGCAGTATTTT. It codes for CAWSVLVADTQYF.

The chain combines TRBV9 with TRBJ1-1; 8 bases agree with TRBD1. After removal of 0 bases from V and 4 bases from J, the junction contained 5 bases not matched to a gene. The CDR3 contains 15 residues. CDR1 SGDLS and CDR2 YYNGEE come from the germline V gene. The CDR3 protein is CASSVGRQGFTEAFF. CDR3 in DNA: TGTGCCAGCAGCGTAGGGAGACAGGGGTTCACTGAAGCTTTCTTT.